This T cell receptor beta chain was observed in a study of CD8+ T cells in alopecia areata. As for the study in general: Those treated were given oral tofacitinib at 5 to 10 mg twice daily. General study results and limits: Normal skin's resident alphabeta T cells are sequenced alongside lesional scalp T cells.

A remark on this clone: The antigen is undetermined.

In germline, CDR1 is SGHAT, CDR2 FQNNGV. This CDR3 spans 15 amino acids. Trimming shortened V by 3 bases and J by 4 bases, and 12 bases separated the two germline ends. Extraction and reverse transcription of RNA yielded cDNA as the sequencing template. Method: immunoSEQ multiplex PCR; TCRdb's copy keeps in-frame clones and lacks some. This sample yields 100,000 to 150,000 clones, of which about 46% are seen a single time; roughly a sixth belongs to the top ten. The receptor was derived from a human donor with alopecia areata. The sequenced sample was CD8+ T cells sorted from blood, obtained at week 0. The chain is built from TRBV11-2 and TRBJ2-2; D is uncertain. For the CDR3, the DNA is TGTGCCAGCAGCTTCACCCCCGTAGGCACCGGGGAGCTGTTTTTT. This sequence encodes CASSFTPVGTGELFF.